The 3 T cell receptor beta chains below all came from one sample that was sequenced in a study of vaccination and CD4 T cells after COVID-19 (dated by TCRdb to about 2022). The library was built by means of PCR. The instrument given in TCRdb is Illumina iSeq 100. TCR sequencing of DNA from cultured CD4+ T cells used the Oncomine TCR Beta short-read assay at the Johns Hopkins FTIC core. TCRdb reprocessed the public reads (quality trimming at Q25 with fastp, clone calling with MiXCR) and kept in-frame beta chains. Rows are combined by CDR3 protein, so each entry shows the most common genes and DNA. The sample includes 13,000 to 15,000 distinct CDR3 sequences, with 50% to 60% observed a single time. Clones ranked in the top ten supply roughly 4.5% of the sample. The treatment or condition label, as the study defines it: roughly 11-day PBMC culture with coronavirus spike peptide pools or control peptides (ViraFEST assay).

For these receptors, no antigen is known. Here the sequenced sample was CD4+ T cells from blood, cultured in vitro, taken before SARS-CoV-2 vaccination. Receptors originate from a human donor who had recovered from COVID-19.

J is TRBJ1-5 and V is TRBV19, with a tentative D call TRBD1 (5 bases). V lost 6 bases and J lost 2, with 8 bases in between. CDR3 length: 13 amino acids. The germline V gene has CDR1 LNHDA and CDR2 SQIVND (reference sequence). CDR3 bases: TGTGCCAGTAGGGGGCCGGGCAATCAGCCCCAGCATTTT. Translated, it gives CASRGPGNQPQHF.

The rearrangement joins TRBV6-5 to TRBJ2-2; D uncertain. The germline V and J ends were trimmed by 2 bases and 6 bases, with 7 bases remaining between them. There are 13 residues in the CDR3. Germline assignment: CDR1 MNHEY and CDR2 SVGAGI. The CDR3: CASSYALPGELFF. The CDR3 DNA is TGTGCCAGCAGTTACGCCCTACCCGGGGAGCTGTTTTTT.

This chain links TRBV19 with TRBJ2-3; D unresolved. V was trimmed by 0 bases and J by 1 base, leaving 5 bases between them. Germline CDR1 LNHDA, CDR2 SQIVND (reference sequence). This CDR3 is 14 amino acids long. The CDR3 loop reads CASSIDGGTDTQYF. CDR3 nucleotides: TGTGCCAGTAGTATAGATGGGGGCACAGATACGCAGTATTTT.